Sequencing of this T cell receptor (beta chain) was carried out in a study of control samples from healthy donors and cancer patients. Sequencing used immunoSEQ multiplex PCR; TCRdb keeps in-frame clones, though not all of them. The sample table sets out some 190,000 clones. There are 12 residues in the CDR3. V was trimmed by 3 bases and J by 11 bases, leaving 13 bases between them. Sequencing used blood. The V gene is TRBV12-3 or TRBV12-4, the J gene TRBJ1-2; D is unclear. This sequence was found in a woman aged 25 to 39 in good health. The CDR3: CASSFTGRLYTF. CDR3 DNA: TGTGCCAGCAGTTTCACCGGACGGCTATACACCTTC.